These T cell receptor beta chains were read from a single sample in a study of lymphopenia after photon versus proton radiotherapy. Assay: immunoSEQ multiplex PCR; the TCRdb copy retains only in-frame clones and omits some. The sample includes 150,000 to 200,000 clones, 88% of them seen just once. This material consisted of peripheral blood, taken from a patient treated with photon-based radiotherapy. These receptor sequences come from a man aged 45-65 years with gastric cancer. CDR3s include the opening cysteine and the closing phenylalanine or tryptophan. Each record gives: CDR3 DNA, CDR3 protein, V gene, J gene, clone size, D gene. A D gene is named only where the DNA matches it firmly. Some rows have no size entry. The others give once, few or many, or a class for an expanded clone.

TGTGCCAGCAGTCTAGCGAATGAGCAGTTCTTC	CASSLANEQFF	TRBV28	TRBJ2-1	.	.
TGCGCCAGCAGCCTGACGGGAGTCGCCTACGAGCAGTACTTC	CASSLTGVAYEQYF	TRBV5-1	TRBJ2-7	.	.
TGTGCCAGCAGTTCCCAGACAGGGGGCTACCTTGGCTACACCTTC	CASSSQTGGYLGYTF	TRBV28	TRBJ1-2	few	TRBD1
TGTGCCAGTAGTATAGGGGCAGGGCTCCAAGAGACCCAGTACTTC	CASSIGAGLQETQYF	TRBV19	TRBJ2-5	.	.
TGTGCCAGCAGCTTCAGAGTGGCGGGTACCCTTAACTATGGCTACACCTTC	CASSFRVAGTLNYGYTF	TRBV5-6	TRBJ1-2	.	.
TGTGCCAGCAGCCATGTCTTATTAGGGGAGACCCAGTACTTC	CASSHVLLGETQYF	TRBV7-9	TRBJ2-5	.	.
TGTGCCAGCAATCAAGTTATGATACACCAAGAGACCCAGTACTTC	CASNQVMIHQETQYF	TRBV6-1	TRBJ2-5	.	.
TGTGCCAGCAGTTTAGTGGGCACAGGTGGTGGGAATGAGCAGTTCTTC	CASSLVGTGGGNEQFF	TRBV28	TRBJ2-1	.	.
TGTGCCAGCAGTCGTTCAGACTCCGGGGGTTCCTACGAGCAGTACTTC	CASSRSDSGGSYEQYF	TRBV28	TRBJ2-7	.	.
TGCGCCAGCAGCTTACGGGACAGGGCCTACGAGCAGTACTTC	CASSLRDRAYEQYF	TRBV5-1	TRBJ2-7	.	TRBD1
TGTGCCATCAGTGAGTTTGGGTTGCGAGAACAGCCCCAGCATTTT	CAISEFGLREQPQHF	TRBV10-3	TRBJ1-5	few	.
TGTGCCAGCAGTTCTCAGGCCGGAAAGACTGAAGCTTTCTTT	CASSSQAGKTEAFF	TRBV2	TRBJ1-1	.	.
TGCAGCGTTGGCCCCGGCGTTGGTGGCTACACCTTC	CSVGPGVGGYTF	TRBV29-1	TRBJ1-2	.	.
TGTGCCACCAGTCCAGGGACTAGCGGGAGTGAGCAGTTCTTC	CATSPGTSGSEQFF	TRBV15	TRBJ2-1	.	TRBD2
TGTGCCAGCAGCTTGGAAATCTTCTCGGGTTGGACTGAAGCTTTCTTT	CASSLEIFSGWTEAFF	TRBV5-6	TRBJ1-1	.	.
TGTGCCAGTAGTTCTACGATTAACTATGGCTACACCTTC	CASSSTINYGYTF	TRBV19	TRBJ1-2	.	.
TGTGCCAGCAGGGGGCAAACTGGCACAGATACGCAGTATTTT	CASRGQTGTDTQYF	TRBV27	TRBJ2-3	.	.
TGTGCCAGCAGCTTTTTCACCGGGAGCTCCTACGAGCAGTACTTC	CASSFFTGSSYEQYF	TRBV5-6	TRBJ2-7	.	.
TGTGCCTGGACCCCGCTAGGGACCTACGAGCAGTACTTC	CAWTPLGTYEQYF	TRBV30	TRBJ2-7	.	.
TGTGCCAGCAGTCTCGGACGGTCTGAAGCTTTCTTT	CASSLGRSEAFF	TRBV6-5	TRBJ1-1	.	.
TGTGCCATCAGTGAAGACAGGGAAAATGGCTACACCTTC	CAISEDRENGYTF	TRBV10-3	TRBJ1-2	.	TRBD1
TGTGCCAGCAGCTTAGGTCAGGGCGCCAAAAACATTCAGTACTTC	CASSLGQGAKNIQYF	TRBV7-9	TRBJ2-4	.	.
TGTGCCACCAGCAGAGATTACAAGAACACCGGGGAGCTGTTTTTT	CATSRDYKNTGELFF	TRBV15	TRBJ2-2	once	.
TGTGCCAGCAGCTTGTGGCAGGGGAACACTGAAGCTTTCTTT	CASSLWQGNTEAFF	TRBV5-4	TRBJ1-1	.	.
TGTGCCAGCAGCTTATACGGTGATCAGCCCCAGCATTTT	CASSLYGDQPQHF	TRBV7-2	TRBJ1-5	.	.
TGTGCCAGCAGCTTGGGTCCTGGGGACACTGAAGCTTTCTTT	CASSLGPGDTEAFF	TRBV5-6	TRBJ1-1	.	.
TGTGCCAGCAGGCTTAAGGGGACTAGCGACAATGAGCAGTTCTTC	CASRLKGTSDNEQFF	TRBV6-5	TRBJ2-1	.	TRBD2
TGTGCCAGCAGCTTGGCCGGGGGCTACACCTTC	CASSLAGGYTF	TRBV5-8	TRBJ1-2	.	.
TGTGCCAGCAGCGGAGGGACTGGGACAGGCTCCTACGAGCAGTACTTC	CASSGGTGTGSYEQYF	TRBV7-2	TRBJ2-7	.	TRBD1
TGCAGCGTTATCTACATTCCTAGTTCCCACGAGCAGTACTTC	CSVIYIPSSHEQYF	TRBV29-1	TRBJ2-7	.	.
TGTGCCTGGAGTGTAAAAGCGGGAGGGGACACCGGGGAGCTGTTTTTT	CAWSVKAGGDTGELFF	TRBV30	TRBJ2-2	few	TRBD2
TGCGCCAGCAGCCAAGATCGATGGAACACTGAAGCTTTCTTT	CASSQDRWNTEAFF	TRBV4-1	TRBJ1-1	once	.
TGTGCCAGCAGCTTAGCAGGGAGCTCCTACGAGCAGTACTTC	CASSLAGSSYEQYF	TRBV7-9	TRBJ2-7	.	.
TGCGCCAGCAGCTTTTTAGGGACTAGCGGGGGGTCGTTCAACAATGAGCAGTTCTTC	CASSFLGTSGGSFNNEQFF	TRBV5-1	TRBJ2-1	.	TRBD2
TGCAGTGCTAGAAAGAACACTGAAGCTTTCTTT	CSARKNTEAFF	TRBV20-1	TRBJ1-1	few	.
TGTGCCAGCAGTTTAATCCTTGCGGGAGTCACAGATACGCAGTATTTT	CASSLILAGVTDTQYF	TRBV28	TRBJ2-3	.	TRBD2
TGTGCCAGCAGCAATGACGGACAGGGGAACGAGCAGTACTTC	CASSNDGQGNEQYF	TRBV21-1	TRBJ2-7	.	.
TGCAGCGTTGGACAGGCGGCCGGATCGCAGTACTTC	CSVGQAAGSQYF	TRBV29-1	TRBJ2-5	.	.
TGCGCCAGCAGCCAACTGGCGGCCTCCTACAATGAGCAGTTCTTC	CASSQLAASYNEQFF	TRBV4-3	TRBJ2-1	.	.
TGTGCCAGCTCCTTTCAGGAGGGACCCTCCTACGAGCAGTACTTC	CASSFQEGPSYEQYF	TRBV18	TRBJ2-7	.	.
TGTGCCAGCAGTGAAACTCACAGGGGGGCTAACTATGGCTACACCTTC	CASSETHRGANYGYTF	TRBV25-1	TRBJ1-2	.	TRBD1